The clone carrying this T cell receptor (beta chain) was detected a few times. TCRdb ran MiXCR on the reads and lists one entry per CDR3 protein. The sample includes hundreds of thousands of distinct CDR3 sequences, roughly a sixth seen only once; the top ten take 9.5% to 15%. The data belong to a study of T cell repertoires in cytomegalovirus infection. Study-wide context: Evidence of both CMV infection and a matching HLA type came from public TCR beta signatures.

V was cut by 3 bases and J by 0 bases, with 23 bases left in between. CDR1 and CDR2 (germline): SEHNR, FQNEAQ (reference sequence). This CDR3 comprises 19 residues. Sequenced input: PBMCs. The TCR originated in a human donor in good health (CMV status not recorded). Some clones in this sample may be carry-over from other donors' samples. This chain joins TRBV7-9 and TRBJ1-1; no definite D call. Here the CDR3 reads CASSFDPEIGLLVNTEAFF. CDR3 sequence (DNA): TGTGCCAGCAGCTTCGACCCCGAAATAGGTCTGCTGGTGAACACTGAAGCTTTCTTT.